Listed below are T cell receptor beta chains from one sample, sequenced in a study of blood T cell repertoires in COVID-19. The repertoire was sequenced with immunoSEQ multiplex PCR; TCRdb's copy has only in-frame clones and lacks some. The sample holds 400,000 to 450,000 clones, around 91% seen once. The material sequenced was PBMCs or T cells enriched from blood (not recorded which). The receptors were sampled from a man aged 18-30 years who had recovered from COVID-19. Each CDR3 is given with its conserved first and last residue. Fields, in order: clone size, J gene, D gene, V gene, CDR3 protein, CDR3 DNA. A D gene is named only where the DNA matches it firmly. Part of the rows lack a size; the others show once, few, many or a class for expanded clones.

.	TRBJ1-4	.	TRBV5-1	CASSLGPGIGEKLFF	TGCGCCAGCAGCTTGGGTCCAGGGATTGGTGAAAAACTGTTTTTT
.	TRBJ1-2	TRBD1	TRBV6-2/TRBV6-3	CASSKRQGLSGYTF	TGTGCCAGCAGTAAAAGACAGGGTTTAAGTGGCTACACCTTC
.	TRBJ1-1	.	TRBV29-1	CSVWTYRAFF	TGCAGCGTGTGGACTTATAGGGCTTTCTTT
.	TRBJ2-7	.	TRBV5-4	CASSLSNGEQYF	TGTGCCAGCAGTCTCAGTAATGGCGAGCAGTACTTC
few	TRBJ1-6	.	TRBV5-4	CASSSRGGVANSPLHF	TGTGCCAGCAGCTCCAGGGGTGGGGTAGCGAATTCACCCCTCCACTTT
.	TRBJ1-1	.	TRBV18	CASSLTAAFDTEAFF	TGTGCCAGCTCTCTGACGGCGGCCTTTGACACTGAAGCTTTCTTT
.	TRBJ2-1	TRBD2	TRBV4-2	CASNWLAGGPGNEQFF	TGTGCCAGCAATTGGCTAGCGGGAGGGCCGGGGAATGAGCAGTTCTTC
once	TRBJ2-7	.	TRBV5-4	CASSLERSSYEQYF	TGTGCCAGCAGCTTGGAGAGGAGCTCCTACGAGCAGTACTTC
.	TRBJ2-7	TRBD1	TRBV9	CASSGMQGAYEQYF	TGTGCCAGCAGCGGTATGCAGGGGGCCTACGAGCAGTACTTC
.	TRBJ1-1	.	TRBV7-9	CASSLRGGEGAFF	TGTGCCAGCAGCCTCAGAGGGGGAGAGGGAGCTTTCTTT
.	TRBJ1-6	TRBD1	TRBV28	CASSRTGGQLNNSPLHF	TGTGCCAGCAGTCGAACCGGGGGACAGCTAAATAATTCACCCCTCCACTTT
.	TRBJ2-7	TRBD1	TRBV2	CASSVEETGGGEQYF	TGTGCCAGCAGTGTTGAGGAGACAGGGGGAGGCGAGCAGTACTTC
.	TRBJ2-1	TRBD2	TRBV5-8	CASSLGSGRVNEQFF	TGTGCCAGCAGCTTGGGTAGCGGGAGAGTAAATGAGCAGTTCTTC
.	TRBJ2-3	.	TRBV2	CASSQGVPDTQYF	TGTGCCAGCAGCCAAGGGGTCCCAGATACGCAGTATTTT
few	TRBJ2-1	.	TRBV15	CATSRPPATSSYNEQFF	TGTGCCACCAGCAGGCCGCCAGCGACGAGCTCCTACAATGAGCAGTTCTTC
once	TRBJ1-2	.	TRBV27	CASSRRPLMGYTF	TGTGCCAGCAGCAGGAGGCCCCTTATGGGCTACACCTTC
.	TRBJ1-2	.	TRBV6-1	CASSEDYSPNYGYTF	TGTGCCAGCAGTGAGGATTACAGCCCTAACTATGGCTACACCTTC
.	TRBJ2-3	TRBD2	TRBV19	CATRISGGTDTQYF	TGTGCCACCCGAATCAGCGGGGGTACAGATACGCAGTATTTT
.	TRBJ1-4	.	TRBV5-1	CASREGRKNEKLFF	TGCGCCAGCAGAGAGGGCAGAAAGAATGAAAAACTGTTTTTT
.	TRBJ1-2	.	TRBV7-6	CASSPTGNYGYTF	TGTGCCAGCAGCCCGACAGGCAACTATGGCTACACCTTC
.	TRBJ1-5	.	TRBV18	CASSDRYVRNQPQHF	TGTGCCAGCTCAGACAGATATGTTCGCAATCAGCCCCAGCATTTT
.	TRBJ1-3	.	TRBV5-4	CASSFGRGLGNTIYF	TGTGCCAGCAGCTTCGGCCGGGGTCTGGGAAACACCATATATTTT
few	TRBJ2-7	TRBD2	TRBV9	CASSVGGRAGDEQYF	TGTGCCAGCAGCGTAGGCGGGAGGGCCGGGGATGAGCAGTACTTC
.	TRBJ2-3	TRBD2	TRBV6-5	CASSYSKAGGSDTQYF	TGTGCCAGCAGTTACTCGAAAGCGGGGGGTTCGGATACGCAGTATTTT